This note documents a single T cell receptor (beta chain) sequence. Its antigen has not been determined. It has no much larger one-base neighbor in the sample; base qualities were not kept. The germline V and J ends show losses of 3 bases and 2 bases respectively, and no gene match explains 6 bases of the junction. Sequences SGHDT (CDR1) and YYEEEE (CDR2) are obtained from the germline V gene. Including cysteine and phenylalanine, the CDR3 has 15 amino acids. Just the 45-base CDR3 DNA is kept, in frame starting at base 1. TCRbeta CDR3 regions were amplified from genomic DNA by means of the immunoSEQ Assay, a bias-controlled multiplex PCR. The paper's data handling went like this. The number of nucleated cells in each sample was estimated from the amplification of reference gene primers within the assay. Sequence reads were collapsed and filtered to measure the absolute abundance of every unique TCRbeta CDR3 rearrangement. For each sample, productive Simpson clonality was calculated as the square root of Simpson's diversity index over productive rearrangements. TCRdb limited this immuneACCESS table to in-frame rearrangements with V and J called. A share of clones is missing; checked studies link under half to unresolved V genes, and the rest is unexplained. V, J and clone size are taken as reported in that table, and D and trimming were inferred from the DNA itself. In all, the sample holds under 120,000 clones, and 70% to 85% of those were seen once. The top ten hold 20% to 25% of the sample.

The collaborating institutions used their own protocols to collect whole blood in K2EDTA tubes. Collaborator samples were shipped for TCRbeta analysis as frozen whole blood, isolated PBMCs, or DNA extracted from either sample type. The sample originates from a study of blood T cell repertoires in COVID-19 (dated by TCRdb to the early 2020s). In the study overall: Collaborator samples came from the United States, Italy and Spain and covered acute and convalescent phases of COVID-19. The prospective study material was composed of cDNA or gDNA derived from T cells, B-cell-depleted T cells, or PBMCs. Deeply sampled blood TCRbeta repertoires from subjects exposed to, actively infected with, or recovered from COVID-19 were included in the dataset. A freely available public database, intended as a resource for researchers studying the immune response to SARS-CoV-2, is where the repertoires were released. Samples came from the ongoing ImmuneRACE study (first 160 participants) plus 1,254 subjects from 6 global collaborators. Sample metadata almost always included a de-identified subject ID, COVID-19 status, age in years and sex. Where available, HLA class I and class II types were obtained from metadata supplied by the sample provider rather than from assay-based typing. The study at large found these results: The quantity of clinical and demographic metadata differed by source and by participant and was supplied without curation.

The source of this sequence is a man between 65 and 80 years old with active or convalescent COVID-19. The V and J genes are TRBV5-6 and TRBJ1-2; 8 middle bases align to TRBD1. Sequencing was carried out using peripheral blood. For the CDR3, the sequence is CASSWYRGGNYGYTF. The nucleotides are TGTGCCAGCAGCTGGTACAGGGGGGGAAACTATGGCTACACCTTC.